This T cell receptor beta chain emerged from a study of blood T cell repertoires in COVID-19. On the study more broadly: Material from acute and convalescent COVID-19 was sourced from the United States, Italy and Spain. T cells, B-cell-depleted T cells, or PBMCs provided the cDNA or gDNA that served as material.

Per the authors' pipeline: Amplification of reference gene primers was used by the study to estimate nucleated cell counts. Clones were read by immunoSEQ multiplex PCR, and TCRdb kept only the in-frame ones, dropping some. The V and J calls and clone size are taken from that table; D and trimming were inferred from the DNA. The sample holds 50,000 or so clones, about 76% seen once. Germline assignment: CDR1 SGHDN and CDR2 FVKESK. Trimming removed 0 bases from V and 10 bases from J, with 9 bases in between. There are 12 residues in the CDR3. Input material: peripheral blood. The source is a human donor with active or convalescent COVID-19. The donor label of this sample is uncertain. V and J are TRBV14 and TRBJ1-1; no reliable D call. The CDR3 coding sequence is TGTGCCAGCAGCCAAGAAGTGGGGAGAGCTTTCTTT. It yields the protein CASSQEVGRAFF.